The source of this TCR beta chain is a study of T cell changes during pregnancy in multiple sclerosis. CDR1 is MNHEY, CDR2 SVGAGI, per germline. The germline V and J ends were trimmed by 6 bases and 0 bases, with 5 bases remaining between them. The CDR3 extends over 12 amino acids. TCRdb's copy holds only in-frame clones and misses some; the assay was immunoSEQ multiplex PCR. The table lists around 30,000 clones, about nine tenths of them singletons. Sequenced here: CD8+ T cells from peripheral blood mononuclear cells, sampled in the second trimester of pregnancy. The chain couples TRBV6-5 to TRBJ2-5; no definite D call. The receptor comes from a female donor with multiple sclerosis, enrolled in a pregnancy study. CDR3 loop: CASRQYQETQYF. For the CDR3, the DNA is TGTGCCAGCAGGCAGTACCAAGAGACCCAGTACTTC.